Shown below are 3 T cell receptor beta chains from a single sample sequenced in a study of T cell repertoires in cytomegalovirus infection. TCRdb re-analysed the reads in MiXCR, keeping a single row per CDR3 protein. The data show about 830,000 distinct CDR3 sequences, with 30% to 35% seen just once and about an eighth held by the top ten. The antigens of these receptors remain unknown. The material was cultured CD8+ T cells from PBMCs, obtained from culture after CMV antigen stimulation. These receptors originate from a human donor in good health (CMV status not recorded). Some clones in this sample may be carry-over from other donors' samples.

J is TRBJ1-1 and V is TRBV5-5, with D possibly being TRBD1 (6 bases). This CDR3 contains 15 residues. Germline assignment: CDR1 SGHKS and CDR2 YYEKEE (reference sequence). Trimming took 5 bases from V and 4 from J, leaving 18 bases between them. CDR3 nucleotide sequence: TGTGCCAGCAGTTGGGACACCGATTGGCGCACTGAAGCTTTCTTT. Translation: CASSWDTDWRTEAFF.

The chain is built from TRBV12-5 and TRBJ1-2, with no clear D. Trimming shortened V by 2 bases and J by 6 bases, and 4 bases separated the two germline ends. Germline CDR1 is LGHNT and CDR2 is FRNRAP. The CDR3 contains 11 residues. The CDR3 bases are TGTGCTAGTGGTTTGCCAGATGGCTACACCTTC. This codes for CASGLPDGYTF.

CDR3: CASSLVSQRDRVGKAFF. The CDR3 region has the DNA TGCGCCAGCAGCTTGGTCTCACAGAGGGACAGGGTGGGAAAAGCTTTCTTT. The V call is TRBV5-1, the J call TRBJ1-1; 9 bases fit TRBD1. The CDR3 spans 17 residues. Germline V CDR1 and CDR2: SGHRS, YFSETQ. V trimming: 0 bases; J trimming: 9 bases; junction bases outside the gene matches: 15. Variable domain in full (rest from reference TRBV5-1 and TRBJ1-1): KAGVTQTPRYLIKTRGQQVTLSCSPISGHRSVSWYQQTPGQGLQFLFEYFSETQRNKGNFPGRFSGRQFSNSRSEMNVSTLELGDSALYLCASSLVSQRDRVGKAFFGQGTRLTVV.